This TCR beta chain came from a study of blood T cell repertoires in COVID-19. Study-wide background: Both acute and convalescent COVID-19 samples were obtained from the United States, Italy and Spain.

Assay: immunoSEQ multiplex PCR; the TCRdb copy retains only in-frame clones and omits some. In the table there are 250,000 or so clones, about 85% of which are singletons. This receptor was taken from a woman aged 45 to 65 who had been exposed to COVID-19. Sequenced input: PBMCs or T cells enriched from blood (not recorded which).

The CDR3 sequence: CATSRGGASSYNEQFF. DNA for the CDR3: TGTGCCACCAGCAGAGGAGGAGCTAGCTCCTACAATGAGCAGTTCTTC. J is TRBJ2-1 and V is TRBV15; no clear D. The V gene lost 1 base and the J gene lost 0 bases, with 10 bases spanning the gap. This CDR3 contains 16 residues. CDR1 is LNHNV, CDR2 YYDKDF, per germline (reference sequence).